Below, one T cell receptor beta chain is given with its context. Both 60 Vbeta primers and 13 Jbeta primers went into the PCR. The repertoire was sequenced with immunoSEQ multiplex PCR; TCRdb's copy has only in-frame clones and lacks some. This table has approximately 130,000 clones, roughly 80% appearing once. This sample stems from a study of cytomegalovirus exposure and HLA in healthy donors. Specimen: PBMCs. The sequence came from a man aged 35 to 55 in good health and CMV-seronegative.

The CDR3 coding sequence is TGTGCCAGCAGCTTAGCTGTCAGGCGGGGGGGAGACACAGATACGCAGTATTTT. Residues: CASSLAVRRGGDTDTQYF. The chain links TRBV7-9 to TRBJ2-3; 9 bases are shared with TRBD2. The ends lost 0 bases at V and 2 bases at J; junction bases unmatched: 9. Germline V lookup: CDR1 SEHNR, CDR2 FQNEAQ (reference sequence). CDR3 length equals 18 residues.